The 8 T cell receptor beta chains reported below all come from one sample, sequenced in a study of graft-versus-host responses after intestinal transplantation. Clones were read by immunoSEQ multiplex PCR, and TCRdb kept only the in-frame ones, dropping some. The sample holds roughly 53,000 clones, about 90% seen once. The source material was PBMCs, sampled more than 650 days after intestinal transplant. Every receptor here comes from a human patient who received an intestinal transplant, so some T cells may come from the graft donor.

The rearrangement uses TRBV6-5 and TRBJ2-5, with 9 bases aligning to TRBD2. The germline V gene has CDR1 MNHEY and CDR2 SVGAGI. The CDR3 totals 14 residues. V was pared by 5 bases and J by 5 bases, with 6 bases of the junction left unmatched. CDR3 residues: CASSPRGGRETQYF. The DNA for the CDR3 is TGTGCCAGCAGTCCGCGGGGGGGCCGGGAGACCCAGTACTTC.

This clone showed up just a few times. This rearrangement joins TRBV4-1 to TRBJ1-1; D gene uncertain. The CDR3 is made up of 14 amino acids. Trimming took off 2 bases at V and 0 bases at J, with 7 bases between the two ends. CDR1 and CDR2 (germline): MGHRA, YSYEKL. The CDR3 reads CASSQSPMNTEAFF. DNA for the CDR3: TGCGCCAGCAGCCAAAGCCCTATGAACACTGAAGCTTTCTTT.

This CDR3 is CASTPRWQGLNQPQHF. Written as DNA, the CDR3 is TGTGCCAGTACTCCCCGGTGGCAGGGCCTCAATCAGCCCCAGCATTTT. The chain carries TRBV19 and TRBJ1-5, with D maybe TRBD1 (5 bases). Germline CDR1 is LNHDA and CDR2 is SQIVND (reference sequence). V was shortened by 7 bases and J by 3 bases, with 19 bases between the two germline ends. The CDR3 extends over 16 amino acids.

The chain is built from TRBV23-1 and TRBJ2-5, with D tentatively TRBD1 or TRBD2 (5 bases each). TRBV23-1 is reported as an ORF; its role is uncertain. V lost 6 bases to trimming and J lost 1 base, with 24 bases between them. The CDR3 contains 18 residues. CDR3 sequence reads: CASSGKGSGIQFQETQYF. In DNA form, the CDR3 reads TGCGCCAGCAGCGGAAAGGGGAGTGGGATACAGTTCCAAGAGACCCAGTACTTC.

This chain links TRBV25-1 with TRBJ2-7, with D uncertain. The CDR3 is 11 amino acids. From germline, CDR1 is MGHDK and CDR2 SYGVNS. The V end was cut by 3 bases, the J end by 2 bases, with 2 bases between. This CDR3 reads CASSDTYEQYF. The CDR3 nucleotides are TGTGCCAGCAGTGACACCTACGAGCAGTACTTC.

This clone has a single count. This CDR3 is CASSDRYEQYF. The CDR3 DNA reads as TGTGCCAGCAGCGATAGGTACGAGCAGTACTTC. The chain carries TRBV7-9 and TRBJ2-7; D is uncertain. The CDR3 sequence is 11 residues long. Germline-derived CDR1 and CDR2 are SEHNR and FQNEAQ (reference sequence). With 5 bases removed from V and 4 bases from J, the gap between germline ends came to 6 bases.

As DNA, the CDR3 is TGCGCCAGCAGCCAGGTTACTAGCGGGGCTGCGAATGAGCAGTTCTTC. Translation gives CASSQVTSGAANEQFF. J is TRBJ2-1 and V is TRBV4-1; 10 nucleotides agree with TRBD2. The V gene's germline CDR1 is MGHRA and CDR2 YSYEKL. The ends lost 3 bases at V and 7 bases at J; junction bases unmatched: 9. The CDR3 totals 16 residues.

The V call is TRBV10-1, the J call TRBJ2-3, with a possible D match to TRBD1 (5 bases). The length of the CDR3 is 13 residues. V lost 3 bases to trimming and J lost 3 bases, with 7 bases between them. From germline, CDR1 is WNHNN and CDR2 SYGVQD (reference sequence). CDR3: CASSDRQTDTQYF. Here the CDR3 DNA reads TGCGCCAGCAGTGATCGACAGACAGATACGCAGTATTTT.